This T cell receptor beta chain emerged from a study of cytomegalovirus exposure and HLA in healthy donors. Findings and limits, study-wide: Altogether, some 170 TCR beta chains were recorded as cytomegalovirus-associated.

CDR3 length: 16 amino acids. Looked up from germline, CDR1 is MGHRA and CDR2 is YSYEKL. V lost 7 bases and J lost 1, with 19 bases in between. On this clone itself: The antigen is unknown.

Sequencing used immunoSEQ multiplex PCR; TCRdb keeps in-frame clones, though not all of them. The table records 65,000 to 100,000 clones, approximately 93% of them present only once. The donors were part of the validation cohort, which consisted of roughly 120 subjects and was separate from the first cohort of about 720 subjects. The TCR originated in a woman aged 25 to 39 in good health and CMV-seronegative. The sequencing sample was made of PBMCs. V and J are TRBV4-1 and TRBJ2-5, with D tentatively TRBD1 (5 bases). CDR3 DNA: TGCGCCAGCACCCTAGGGGTGGGCAGGCCCCAAGAGACCCAGTACTTC. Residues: CASTLGVGRPQETQYF.